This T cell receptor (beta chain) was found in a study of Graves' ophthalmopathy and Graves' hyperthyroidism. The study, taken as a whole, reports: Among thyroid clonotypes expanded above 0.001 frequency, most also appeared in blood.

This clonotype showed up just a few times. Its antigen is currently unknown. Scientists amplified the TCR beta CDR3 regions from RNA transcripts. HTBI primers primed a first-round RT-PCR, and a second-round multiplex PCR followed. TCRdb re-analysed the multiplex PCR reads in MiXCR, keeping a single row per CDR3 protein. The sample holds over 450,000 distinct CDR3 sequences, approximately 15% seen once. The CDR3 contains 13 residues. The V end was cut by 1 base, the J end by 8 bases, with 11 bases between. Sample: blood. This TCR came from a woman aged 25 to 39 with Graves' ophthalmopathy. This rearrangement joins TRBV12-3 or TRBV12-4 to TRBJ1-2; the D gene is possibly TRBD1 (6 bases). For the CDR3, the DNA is TGTGCCAGCAGTTTAGTTGCCGGGGGCGGCTACACCTTC. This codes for CASSLVAGGGYTF.